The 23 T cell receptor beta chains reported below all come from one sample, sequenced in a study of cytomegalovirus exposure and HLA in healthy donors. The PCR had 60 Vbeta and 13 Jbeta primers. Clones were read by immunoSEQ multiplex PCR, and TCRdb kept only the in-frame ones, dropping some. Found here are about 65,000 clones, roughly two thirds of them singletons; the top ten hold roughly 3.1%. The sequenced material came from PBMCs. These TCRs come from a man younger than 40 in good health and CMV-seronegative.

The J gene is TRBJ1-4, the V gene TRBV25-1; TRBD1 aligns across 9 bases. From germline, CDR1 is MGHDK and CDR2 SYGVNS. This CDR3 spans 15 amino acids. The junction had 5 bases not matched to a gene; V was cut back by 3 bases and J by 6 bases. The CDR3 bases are TGTGCCAGCAGTGATCGGACAGGGGTGGATGAAAAACTGTTTTTT. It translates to CASSDRTGVDEKLFF. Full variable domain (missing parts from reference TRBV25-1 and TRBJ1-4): EADIYQTPRYLVIGTGKKITLECSQTMGHDKMYWYQQDPGMELHLIHYSYGVNSTEKGDLSSESTVSRIRTEHFPLTLESARPSHTSQYLCASSDRTGVDEKLFFGSGTQLSVL.

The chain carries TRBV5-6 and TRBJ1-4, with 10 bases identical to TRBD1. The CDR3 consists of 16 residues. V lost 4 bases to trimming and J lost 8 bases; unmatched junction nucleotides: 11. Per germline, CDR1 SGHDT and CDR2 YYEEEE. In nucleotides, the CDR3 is TGTGCCAGCAGCCTCGGGACAGGGGATTATAAGGAAAAACTGTTTTTT. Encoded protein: CASSLGTGDYKEKLFF.

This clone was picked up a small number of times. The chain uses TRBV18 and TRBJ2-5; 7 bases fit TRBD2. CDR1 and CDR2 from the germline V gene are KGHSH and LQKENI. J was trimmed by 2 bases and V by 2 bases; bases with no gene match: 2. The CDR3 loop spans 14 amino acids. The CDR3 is CASSPWGGQETQYF. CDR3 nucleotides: TGTGCCAGCTCACCATGGGGGGGGCAAGAGACCCAGTACTTC.

CDR3: CASSQDGSGGAMNEQFF. In nucleotides, the CDR3 is TGCGCCAGCAGCCAAGATGGGTCGGGGGGCGCTATGAATGAGCAGTTCTTC. The rearrangement uses TRBV4-1 and TRBJ2-1; perhaps TRBD2 as D (7 bases). The CDR3 is 17 amino acids. The V end was cut by 0 bases, the J end by 7 bases, with 19 bases between. CDR1 is MGHRA and CDR2 is YSYEKL in the germline V gene.

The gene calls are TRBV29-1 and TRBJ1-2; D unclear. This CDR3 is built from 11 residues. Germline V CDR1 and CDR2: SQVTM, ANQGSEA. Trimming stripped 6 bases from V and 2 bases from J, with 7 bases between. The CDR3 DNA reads TGCAGCGTGCTATACAACTATGGCTACACCTTC. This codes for CSVLYNYGYTF.

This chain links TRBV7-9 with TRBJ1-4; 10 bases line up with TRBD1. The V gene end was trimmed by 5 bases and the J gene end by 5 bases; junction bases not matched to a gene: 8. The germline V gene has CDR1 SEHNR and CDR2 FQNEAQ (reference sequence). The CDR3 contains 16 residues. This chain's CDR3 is CASSPTRTGGNEKLFF. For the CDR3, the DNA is TGTGCCAGCAGCCCAACGCGGACAGGGGGAAATGAAAAACTGTTTTTT.

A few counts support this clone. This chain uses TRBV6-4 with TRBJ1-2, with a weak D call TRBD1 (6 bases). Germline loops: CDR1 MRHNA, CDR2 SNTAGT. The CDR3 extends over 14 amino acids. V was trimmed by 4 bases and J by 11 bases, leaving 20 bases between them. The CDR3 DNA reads TGTGCCAGCAGTGCAACCCGGGACACCTGGAAATACACCTTC. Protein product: CASSATRDTWKYTF.

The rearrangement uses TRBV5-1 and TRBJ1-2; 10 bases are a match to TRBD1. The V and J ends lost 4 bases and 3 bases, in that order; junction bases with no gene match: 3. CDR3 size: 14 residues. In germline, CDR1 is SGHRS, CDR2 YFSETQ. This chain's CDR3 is CASSPGTGDYGYTF. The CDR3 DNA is TGCGCCAGCAGCCCTGGGACAGGGGACTATGGCTACACCTTC.

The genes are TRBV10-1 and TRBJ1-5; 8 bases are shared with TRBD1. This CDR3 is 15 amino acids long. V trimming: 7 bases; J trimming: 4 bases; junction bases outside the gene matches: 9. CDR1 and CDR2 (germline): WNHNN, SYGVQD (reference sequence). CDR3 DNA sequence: TGCGCCAGCACCGAGACAGGGGCTTGGAATCAGCCCCAGCATTTT. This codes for CASTETGAWNQPQHF.

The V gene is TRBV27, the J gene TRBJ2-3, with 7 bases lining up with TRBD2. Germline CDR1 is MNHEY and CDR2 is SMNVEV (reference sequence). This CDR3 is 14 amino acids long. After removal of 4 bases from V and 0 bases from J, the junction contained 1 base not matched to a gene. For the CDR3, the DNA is TGTGCCAGCAGTTCGGGACTAAGCACAGATACGCAGTATTTT. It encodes CASSSGLSTDTQYF.

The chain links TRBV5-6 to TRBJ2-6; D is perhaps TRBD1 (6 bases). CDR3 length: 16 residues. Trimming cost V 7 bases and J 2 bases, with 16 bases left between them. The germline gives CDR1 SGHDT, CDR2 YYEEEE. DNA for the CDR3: TGTGCCAGCGTCGTGCGCAGGGGCGCTGGGGCCAACGTCCTGACTTTC. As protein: CASVVRRGAGANVLTF.

As DNA, the CDR3 is TGTGCCAGTAGTACCCCGGGGACAGGGATAAAGTACTTC. This translates into CASSTPGTGIKYF. The rearrangement joins TRBV19 to TRBJ2-5, with 9 nucleotides matching TRBD1. Unmatched junction bases numbered 9, after V lost 4 bases and J lost 12 bases. CDR1 LNHDA and CDR2 SQIVND come from the germline V gene (reference sequence). The CDR3 extends over 13 amino acids. The full variable domain, with the rest looked up from reference TRBV19 and TRBJ2-5, is DGGITQSPKYLFRKEGQNVTLSCEQNLNHDAMYWYRQDPGQGLRLIYYSQIVNDFQKGDIAEGYSVSREKKESFPLTVTSAQKNPTAFYLCASSTPGTGIKYFGPGTRLLVL.

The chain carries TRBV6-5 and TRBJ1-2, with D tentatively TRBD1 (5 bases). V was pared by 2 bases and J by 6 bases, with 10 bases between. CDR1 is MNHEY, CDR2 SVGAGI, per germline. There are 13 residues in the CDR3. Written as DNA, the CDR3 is TGTGCCAGCAGTTACGGGGGGGGAGATGGCTACACCTTC. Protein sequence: CASSYGGGDGYTF.

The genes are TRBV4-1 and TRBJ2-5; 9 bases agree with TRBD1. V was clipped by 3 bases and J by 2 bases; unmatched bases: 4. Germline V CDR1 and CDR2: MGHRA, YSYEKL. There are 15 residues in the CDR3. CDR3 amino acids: CASSHDRGGQETQYF. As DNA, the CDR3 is TGCGCCAGCAGCCATGACAGGGGGGGACAAGAGACCCAGTACTTC.

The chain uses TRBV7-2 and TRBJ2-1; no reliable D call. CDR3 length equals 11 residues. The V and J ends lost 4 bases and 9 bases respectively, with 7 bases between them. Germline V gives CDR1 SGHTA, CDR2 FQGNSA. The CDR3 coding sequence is TGTGCCAGCAGCTACTCATTTGAGCAGTTCTTC. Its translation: CASSYSFEQFF.

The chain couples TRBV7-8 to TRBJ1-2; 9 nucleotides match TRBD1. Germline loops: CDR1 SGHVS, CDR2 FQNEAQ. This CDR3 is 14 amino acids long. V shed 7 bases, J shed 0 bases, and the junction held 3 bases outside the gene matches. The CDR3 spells CASMGQGTNYGYTF. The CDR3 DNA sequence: TGTGCCAGCATGGGACAGGGCACTAACTATGGCTACACCTTC.

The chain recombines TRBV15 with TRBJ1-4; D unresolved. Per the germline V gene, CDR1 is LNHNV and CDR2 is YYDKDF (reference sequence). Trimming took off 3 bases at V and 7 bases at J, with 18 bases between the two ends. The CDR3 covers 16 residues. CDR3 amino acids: CATSSPGSESTEKLFF. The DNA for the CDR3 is TGTGCCACCAGCAGCCCCGGGAGTGAATCAACTGAAAAACTGTTTTTT.

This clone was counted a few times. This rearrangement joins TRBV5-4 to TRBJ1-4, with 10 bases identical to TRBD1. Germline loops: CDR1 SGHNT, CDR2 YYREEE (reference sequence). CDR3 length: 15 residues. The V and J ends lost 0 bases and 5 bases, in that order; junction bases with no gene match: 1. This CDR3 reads CASSLGTGGNEKLFF. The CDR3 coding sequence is TGTGCCAGCAGCTTGGGGACAGGGGGGAATGAAAAACTGTTTTTT.

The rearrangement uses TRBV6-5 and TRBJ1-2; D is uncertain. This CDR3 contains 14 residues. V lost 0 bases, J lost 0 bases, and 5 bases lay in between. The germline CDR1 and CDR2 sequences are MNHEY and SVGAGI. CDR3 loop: CASSYSSTNYGYTF. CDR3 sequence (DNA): TGTGCCAGCAGTTACTCTTCTACTAACTATGGCTACACCTTC.

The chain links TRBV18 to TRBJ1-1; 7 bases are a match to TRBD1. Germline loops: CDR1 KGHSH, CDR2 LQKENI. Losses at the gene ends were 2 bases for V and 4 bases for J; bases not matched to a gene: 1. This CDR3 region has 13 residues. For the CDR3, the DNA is TGTGCCAGCTCACCATGGACAGGCACTGAAGCTTTCTTT. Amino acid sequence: CASSPWTGTEAFF.

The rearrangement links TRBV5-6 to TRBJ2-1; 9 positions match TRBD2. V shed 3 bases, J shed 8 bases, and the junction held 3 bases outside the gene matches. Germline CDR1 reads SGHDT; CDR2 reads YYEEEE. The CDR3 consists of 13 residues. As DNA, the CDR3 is TGTGCCAGCAGCTGGGGACTAGCCGATGAGCAGTTCTTC. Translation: CASSWGLADEQFF.

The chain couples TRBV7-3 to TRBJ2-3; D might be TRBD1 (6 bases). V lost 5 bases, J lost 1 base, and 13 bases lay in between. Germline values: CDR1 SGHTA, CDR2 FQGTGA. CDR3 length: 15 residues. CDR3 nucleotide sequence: TGTGCCAGCAGCCAACAGGGTCTTCGCACAGATACGCAGTATTTT. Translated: CASSQQGLRTDTQYF. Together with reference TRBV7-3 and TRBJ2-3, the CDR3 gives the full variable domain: GAGVSQTPSNKVTEKGKYVELRCDPISGHTALYWYRQSLGQGPEFLIYFQGTGAADDSGLPNDRFFAVRPEGSVSTLKIQRTERGDSAVYLCASSQQGLRTDTQYFGPGTRLTVL.

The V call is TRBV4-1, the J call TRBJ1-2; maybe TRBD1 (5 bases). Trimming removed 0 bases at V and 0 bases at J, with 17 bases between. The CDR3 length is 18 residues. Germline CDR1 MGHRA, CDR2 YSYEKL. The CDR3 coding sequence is TGCGCCAGCAGCCAAGATAGCTCCCATATGACAGCTAACTATGGCTACACCTTC. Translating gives CASSQDSSHMTANYGYTF.